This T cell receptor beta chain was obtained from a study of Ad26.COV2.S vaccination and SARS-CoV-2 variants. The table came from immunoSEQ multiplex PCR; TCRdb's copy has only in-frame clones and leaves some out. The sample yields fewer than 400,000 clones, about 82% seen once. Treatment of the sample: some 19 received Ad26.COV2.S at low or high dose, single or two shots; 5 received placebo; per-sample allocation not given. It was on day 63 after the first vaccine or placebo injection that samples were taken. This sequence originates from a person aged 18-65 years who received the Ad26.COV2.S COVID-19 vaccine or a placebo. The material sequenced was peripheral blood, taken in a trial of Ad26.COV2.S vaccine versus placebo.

The CDR3: CASRRDRALNTGELFF. The CDR3 nucleotides are TGTGCCAGCAGGCGGGACAGGGCTCTGAACACCGGGGAGCTGTTTTTT. V and J are TRBV7-9 and TRBJ2-2; 9 bases line up with TRBD1. The CDR3 totals 16 residues. Germline V gives CDR1 SEHNR, CDR2 FQNEAQ (reference sequence). With V trimmed by 6 bases and J by 1 base, 6 bases remained unmatched.